This is a list of T cell receptor beta chains from one sample in a study of T cells after yellow fever vaccination. MiXCR, run by TCRdb on the 5' RACE reads, gives a single entry per CDR3 protein. The sample lists just under 30,000 distinct CDR3 sequences; over 4.5% were seen once. The sample was CD8+ T cells sorted from PBMCs, taken 10 days after the yellow fever booster vaccination. These TCRs come from a man in his thirties or forties who received the YFV17D yellow fever vaccine. CDR3s include the opening cysteine and the closing phenylalanine or tryptophan. The D gene is left open where the match is weak. Clone size, where shown, is once, few, many, or a class for clones that have expanded.

d_call	clone_size	j_call	v_call	cdr3_nt	cdr3_aa
NA	many	TRBJ2-1	TRBV27	TGTGCCAGCAGTTTCGGCTACGGGGGCGGAGAGCAGTTCTTC	CASSFGYGGGEQFF
TRBD2	many	TRBJ2-7	TRBV28	TGTGCCAGCAGTCGGACTAGCGGCAGCTCCTACGAGCAGTACTTC	CASSRTSGSSYEQYF
TRBD2	many	TRBJ2-7	TRBV19	TGTGCCAGTAGTATAGGAGCGGGGCCCTCCTACGAGCAGTACTTC	CASSIGAGPSYEQYF
NA	many	TRBJ2-1	TRBV27	TGTGCCAGCAGTTTCGGGATCTACAATGAGCAGTTCTTC	CASSFGIYNEQFF
TRBD2	many	TRBJ2-1	TRBV14	TGTGCCAGCAGCCAAGAGGGGGGGAGCTCCTACAATGAGCAGTTCTTC	CASSQEGGSSYNEQFF
NA	many	TRBJ1-1	TRBV7-9	TGTGCCAGCAGCCCGCCTGGCGCGGGGAACACTGAAGCTTTCTTT	CASSPPGAGNTEAFF
NA	many	TRBJ2-1	TRBV7-9	TGTGCCAGCAGCCATACAGCCTACAATGAGCAGTTCTTC	CASSHTAYNEQFF
TRBD1	few	TRBJ1-1	TRBV5-1	TGCGCCAGCATGCCGACAGGGCGGACTGAAGCTTTCTTT	CASMPTGRTEAFF
NA	NA	TRBJ1-1	TRBV20-1	TGCAGTGCTAGAGTCTTGGACAGTCGGAAAACCATGAACACTGAAGCTTTCTTT	CSARVLDSRKTMNTEAFF
NA	many	TRBJ2-4	TRBV7-9	TGTGCCAGCAGTGATCCCCAAAACATTCAGTACTTC	CASSDPQNIQYF
NA	many	TRBJ1-5	TRBV27	TGTGCCAGCAGTCCCCTTCTTAATCAGCCCCAGCATTTT	CASSPLLNQPQHF
TRBD2	many	TRBJ2-7	TRBV7-6	TGTGCCAGCAGCTTAGGCCTAGCGGGATCAGGCGAGCAGTACTTC	CASSLGLAGSGEQYF
NA	many	TRBJ2-1	TRBV10-1	TGCGCCAGCAGTGAGTCGGTAGGAGGGGATCAGTTCTTC	CASSESVGGDQFF
TRBD1	many	TRBJ2-1	TRBV27	TGTGCCAGCAGGGCCGGGACAGGGATCAATGAGCAGTTCTTC	CASRAGTGINEQFF
NA	NA	TRBJ1-5	TRBV7-9	TGTGCCAGCGCTAACAGGCCCAACGGGCCCCAGCATTTT	CASANRPNGPQHF
NA	many	TRBJ2-7	TRBV7-9	TGTGCCAGCAGCTTAACAGCCTACGAGCAGTACTTC	CASSLTAYEQYF
NA	many	TRBJ2-1	TRBV19	TGTGCCAGTAGTATTCTCTCGGTCAATGAGCAGTTCTTC	CASSILSVNEQFF
NA	many	TRBJ2-1	TRBV5-1	TGCGCCAGCAGCTTGAAGGGGCCAGATGAGCAGTTCTTC	CASSLKGPDEQFF
TRBD2	many	TRBJ2-7	TRBV19	TGTGCCAGTAGTTATAGCGGGGCCTACGAGCAGTACTTC	CASSYSGAYEQYF
TRBD1	many	TRBJ2-7	TRBV20-1	TGCAGTGCCATGACAGGGAAGGCCTACGAGCAGTACTTC	CSAMTGKAYEQYF
NA	many	TRBJ2-1	TRBV27	TGTGCCAGCAGTTCAGGGGGGGCCTACAATGAGCAGTTCTTC	CASSSGGAYNEQFF
TRBD2	many	TRBJ2-3	TRBV6-1	TGTGCCAGCGGACTAGCGGGTGGCACAGATACGCAGTATTTT	CASGLAGGTDTQYF
NA	many	TRBJ1-1	TRBV29-1	TGCAGCGGGACAGTTCGGGGTGACACTGAAGCTTTCTTT	CSGTVRGDTEAFF
TRBD1	few	TRBJ2-7	TRBV7-6	TGTGCCAGCAGCTCTCTAGACAGGGGGCGCTACGAGCAGTACTTC	CASSSLDRGRYEQYF
NA	many	TRBJ1-2	TRBV29-1	TGCAGCGTTTTGGCCGGTATCGGCCTTAACTATGGCTACACCTTC	CSVLAGIGLNYGYTF
NA	many	TRBJ2-3	TRBV29-1	TGCAGCGTTGCAGGGGCAGATACGCAGTATTTT	CSVAGADTQYF
NA	many	TRBJ2-2	TRBV4-2	TGTGCCAGCAGCCAAAGCGGGGAGCTGTTTTTT	CASSQSGELFF
NA	many	TRBJ2-7	TRBV6-5	TGTGCCAGCAGTTACGGGGGGATGGTTTACGAGCAGTACTTC	CASSYGGMVYEQYF
NA	few	TRBJ2-1	TRBV27	TGTGCCAGCAGCTGGGGACCCTACAATGAGCAGTTCTTC	CASSWGPYNEQFF
NA	many	TRBJ2-1	TRBV20-1	TGCAGTGCCTCGGTCGGAGCTTACAATGAGCAGTTCTTC	CSASVGAYNEQFF
NA	many	TRBJ2-3	TRBV6-5	TGTGCCAGCAGTTACTCGAGTGGGGGCTCCCTTACAGATACGCAGTATTTT	CASSYSSGGSLTDTQYF
NA	many	TRBJ2-5	TRBV20-1	TGCAGTGCTAGCAGGGAGATGGAGACCCAGTACTTC	CSASREMETQYF
NA	many	TRBJ1-1	TRBV11-3	TGTGCCAGCAGCTTAGGAGGCCGTGAAGCTTTCTTT	CASSLGGREAFF
NA	many	TRBJ2-3	TRBV15	TGTGCCACCAGCAGAGACCGACCAGGGCAGGGGCGGGATACGCAGTATTTT	CATSRDRPGQGRDTQYF
TRBD2	many	TRBJ2-7	TRBV6-2/TRBV6-3	TGTGCCAGCAGTCACGGGGGGAGACTTCACGAGCAGTACTTC	CASSHGGRLHEQYF
TRBD2	many	TRBJ2-3	TRBV9	TGTGCCAGCAGCACACCTAGCGGGAGGGCCCCGCGAGGATCAGATACGCAGTATTTT	CASSTPSGRAPRGSDTQYF
TRBD1	many	TRBJ2-5	TRBV20-1	TGCAGTGCTAGAGATTCAGGGGGCAGGGACCCTCAAGAGACCCAGTACTTC	CSARDSGGRDPQETQYF
NA	many	TRBJ2-3	TRBV27	TGTGCCAGCAGTTTTTTGGGAGCGTCAGATACGCAGTATTTT	CASSFLGASDTQYF
NA	many	TRBJ2-6	TRBV7-6	TGTGCCAGCAGCCTAACCGGGGCCAACGTCCTGACTTTC	CASSLTGANVLTF
NA	many	TRBJ2-3	TRBV7-8	TGTGCCAGCAGCTTATCCAGCGCGAGAGATACGCAGTATTTT	CASSLSSARDTQYF
NA	NA	TRBJ2-2	TRBV25-1	TGTGCCAGCAGTGAGGAAGCCCCCACAGCAACCGGGGAGCTGTTTTTT	CASSEEAPTATGELFF
TRBD2	many	TRBJ2-1	TRBV20-1	TGCAGTGCTAGAATCGCGGCTAGCGGGACCGACAATGAGCAGTTCTTC	CSARIAASGTDNEQFF
NA	many	TRBJ2-1	TRBV24-1	TGTGCCACCAGTGCCCTAGGGGGTAATGAGCAGTTCTTC	CATSALGGNEQFF
NA	many	TRBJ2-7	TRBV2	TGTGCCAGCAACGAGCGGATCGCATACGAGCAGTACTTC	CASNERIAYEQYF
NA	NA	TRBJ2-1	TRBV7-2	TGTGCCAGCAGCCTATCAGGGGCGGCAACGTCCTACAATGAGCAGTTCTTC	CASSLSGAATSYNEQFF
NA	many	TRBJ1-1	TRBV7-8	TGTGCCAGCAGCTTAGCGGGATTCGCTGAAGCTTTCTTT	CASSLAGFAEAFF
NA	NA	TRBJ2-7	TRBV7-9	TGTGCCAGGGGCCCCGGGCTCCACCTCGAGCAGTACTTC	CARGPGLHLEQYF
NA	many	TRBJ2-3	TRBV29-1	TGCAGCGTCCCAGCCGAGGATACGCAGTATTTT	CSVPAEDTQYF
TRBD2	many	TRBJ2-2	TRBV24-1	TGTGCCACCAGTGATGGTCCCGGGACTAGCGGGGAGCTGTTTTTT	CATSDGPGTSGELFF
NA	many	TRBJ2-6	TRBV12-3/TRBV12-4	TGTGCCAGCAGTGCGACCGCTGGGGCCAACGTCCTGACTTTC	CASSATAGANVLTF
NA	many	TRBJ2-3	TRBV28	TGTGCCAGCAGGCCGGCAACGAAGAGTACGCAGTATTTT	CASRPATKSTQYF
TRBD2	many	TRBJ2-1	TRBV27	TGTGCCAGCAGAACAGTCCAGCGGGAGTACAATGAGCAGTTCTTC	CASRTVQREYNEQFF
TRBD1	many	TRBJ2-7	TRBV14	TGTGCCAGCAGCGCCGGGACAGGGGCGTACGAGCAGTACTTC	CASSAGTGAYEQYF
NA	many	TRBJ2-2	TRBV4-3	TGCGCCAGCAGCCAAGATGGGTTTGCCGGGGAGCTGTTTTTT	CASSQDGFAGELFF
NA	many	TRBJ2-7	TRBV7-2	TGTGCCAGCAGCCGCCCCTCATGGGACGAGCAGTACTTC	CASSRPSWDEQYF